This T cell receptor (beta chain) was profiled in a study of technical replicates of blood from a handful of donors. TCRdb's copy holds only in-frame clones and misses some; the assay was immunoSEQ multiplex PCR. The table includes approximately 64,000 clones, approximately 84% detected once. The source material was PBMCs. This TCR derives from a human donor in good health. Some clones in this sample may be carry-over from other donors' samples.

CDR3: CASSRQGQGAGYGYTF. The DNA of the CDR3 is TGTGCCAGTAGTAGGCAGGGACAGGGGGCCGGCTATGGCTACACCTTC. The chain couples TRBV19 to TRBJ1-2, with TRBD1 matching 12 bases. J was trimmed by 4 bases and V by 4 bases; bases with no gene match: 7. Germline assignment: CDR1 LNHDA and CDR2 SQIVND (reference sequence). This CDR3 region has 16 residues.